This TCR beta chain was sequenced in a study of T cell responses to AZD1222 COVID-19 vaccine (dated by TCRdb to 2020 to 2023). With regard to the full study: AZD1222 recipients given second doses at about 4 weeks or at about 12 weeks were pooled, since spike-specific TCR depth and breadth were not found to differ between the two schedules. Enrollment into the trials was organized by age into subgroups of 18-55, 56-69 and 70-plus years, and those subgroups contained 148, 28 and 57 TCR-sequenced participants, respectively. A total of about 230 trial participants underwent TCR sequencing, of whom about 200 received two doses of AZD1222 and about 25 received two doses of the MenACWY control vaccine.

General conclusions and limits of the study: The 56-69-year group was small, and its depth increase did not reach significance, likely because of low power. Spike-specific TCR breadth and depth rose significantly after two AZD1222 doses compared with day 0 and with MenACWY recipients. Only five to seven AZD1222 recipients were SARS-CoV-2 seropositive at baseline, limiting conclusions about previously exposed vaccinees. Because no samples from the day 14 peak response were available, repertoires could be characterized only after the peak T cell response. Reportedly, close to half of the unique spike-specific TCRs recognized epitopes lying outside the regions that are mutated in the B.1.351 and B.1.1.7 variants. Participants were mostly white British and included more females than males, and it was suggested by the authors that clonal diversity may have been underestimated. The whole spike protein was spanned by vaccine-associated CD4 TCRs, and dominant responses were seen in regions 160-218 and 743-854.

About this clone itself: Its specific antigen is unknown. Qualities for individual bases were not recorded, and no much larger clone is one base off.

The CDR3 regions of human TCRbeta chains were analyzed by immunosequencing. The published analysis was carried out like this. TCRs in the repertoires were matched against a reference library of SARS-CoV-2-specific TCRs that had been generated with the MIRA antigen-specificity platform. Breadth was defined as the fraction of unique TCRs that were SARS-CoV-2-associated. Depth was defined as the fraction of total T cells that were SARS-CoV-2-associated. Using the MIRA data, each spike-specific TCR was mapped to the spike region that the TCR reacts to and placed in a CD4 or CD8 class. Log10-transformed breadth and depth values were compared by one-way ANOVA with Sidak's multiple comparisons tests. Held by TCRdb, this immuneACCESS table contains in-frame sequences only and omits some clones. Under half of the omission traces to an unresolved V gene where checked; the cause of the rest is unknown. D and trimming come from the DNA, and the V and J calls and clone size come from that table. The sample profile shows 75,000 to 100,000 clones; almost 90% of them were found once. Roughly 24% of the sample lies in the top ten.

The CDR3 runs 15 amino acids, cysteine and phenylalanine included. The CDR3 DNA has 45 bases and is translated from base 1. Deletion took 0 bases off V and 6 bases off J, with a span of 16 bases between the germline ends. Sequences SGDLS (CDR1) and YYNGEE (CDR2) are obtained from the germline V gene. The time point label here, explained by the study, means: baseline before first vaccination. The vaccinee samples were drawn from two UK trials, COV001 and COV002, one of which was a single-blind randomized controlled phase 2/3 trial testing AZD1222 (ChAdOx1 nCoV-19) in healthy adults. For TCRbeta chain sequencing, PBMC samples from trial participants were taken at day 0 and at day 28 after the second dose.

This chain is built from TRBV9 and TRBJ2-7, with an unclear D gene assignment. Sample: peripheral blood, taken on day 0 of AZD1222 vaccination. This receptor was obtained from an adult in good health. CDR3 reads: CASSVDGNTGSEQYF. The sequenced DNA is TGTGCCAGCAGCGTAGATGGAAATACGGGCTCCGAGCAGTACTTC.